The rows below give T cell receptor beta chains drawn from one sample of a study of T cells expressing NK-cell markers. From its re-call of the 5' RACE reads, TCRdb lists each CDR3 protein once, without DNA. Found here are about 460,000 distinct CDR3 sequences; the top ten clones hold more than 1.4%. The specimen was blood T cells: a sorted CD56 or NKG2C T cell subset, CD4+ or CD8+ T cells, or bulk PBMC T cells (not recorded which). All receptors derive from a woman in her forties or fifties in good health. Both conserved end residues are part of each CDR3.

j_gene: TRBJ2-1
v_gene: TRBV14
len: 12
CDR3aa: CASSQIPTEQFF

j_gene: TRBJ2-3
v_gene: TRBV11-2
len: 15
CDR3aa: CASSSRDLRTDTQYF

j_gene: TRBJ2-1
v_gene: TRBV5-1
len: 17
CDR3aa: CASSPGIGTSGWHEQFF

j_gene: TRBJ2-3
v_gene: TRBV18
len: 18
CDR3aa: CASSPYVSRGLVEDTQYF

j_gene: TRBJ2-3
v_gene: TRBV7-6
len: 14
CDR3aa: CASRTGSSTDTQYF

j_gene: TRBJ2-2
v_gene: TRBV19
len: 14
CDR3aa: CASNSRGNTGELFF

j_gene: TRBJ2-1
v_gene: TRBV20-1
len: 14
CDR3aa: CSAHRRISYNEQFF

j_gene: TRBJ2-3
v_gene: TRBV5-5
len: 18
CDR3aa: CASSPLSRGRRDTDTQYF

j_gene: TRBJ2-5
v_gene: TRBV25-1
len: 13
CDR3aa: CASRSRGYETQYF

j_gene: TRBJ2-2
v_gene: TRBV2
len: 15
CDR3aa: CAGRPLAVNTGELFF

j_gene: TRBJ2-7
v_gene: TRBV5-1
len: 15
CDR3aa: CASSTTTGQVYEQYF

j_gene: TRBJ2-6
v_gene: TRBV7-8
len: 17
CDR3aa: CASTTRTRGSGANVLTF

j_gene: TRBJ1-1
v_gene: TRBV12-3/TRBV12-4
len: 12
CDR3aa: CASTKTNTEAFF

j_gene: TRBJ2-3
v_gene: TRBV5-1
len: 15
CDR3aa: CASSLVGGGDDTQYF

j_gene: TRBJ2-3
v_gene: TRBV9
len: 18
CDR3aa: CASSVGNSLSIFTDTQYF

j_gene: TRBJ2-2
v_gene: TRBV28
len: 16
CDR3aa: CASTRTSGSVPGELFF

j_gene: TRBJ2-1
v_gene: TRBV10-3
len: 13
CDR3aa: CAIWEGVRKEQFF

j_gene: TRBJ1-2
v_gene: TRBV11-2
len: 11
CDR3aa: CASSFRGGYTF

j_gene: TRBJ1-4
v_gene: TRBV4-1
len: 14
CDR3aa: CASTPVGGSKKLFF

j_gene: TRBJ2-3
v_gene: TRBV10-3
len: 15
CDR3aa: CAISERATSTDTQYF

j_gene: TRBJ2-7
v_gene: TRBV7-9
len: 16
CDR3aa: CASSPLGRGPLYEQYF

j_gene: TRBJ2-5
v_gene: TRBV6-5
len: 16
CDR3aa: CASSYAPGHPIETQYF

j_gene: TRBJ2-4
v_gene: TRBV5-6
len: 16
CDR3aa: CASSFQGGRALNVQYF

j_gene: TRBJ2-2
v_gene: TRBV5-5
len: 16
CDR3aa: CASSLDQGMRAGELFF

j_gene: TRBJ1-4
v_gene: TRBV7-9
len: 14
CDR3aa: CASSFPGMKEKLFF

j_gene: TRBJ1-5
v_gene: TRBV24-1
len: 14
CDR3aa: CATSEKDRAQPQHF

j_gene: TRBJ2-1
v_gene: TRBV7-3
len: 13
CDR3aa: CASSWGILGEQFF

j_gene: TRBJ2-7
v_gene: TRBV21-1
len: 15
CDR3aa: CASSSRTRVVSKQYF

j_gene: TRBJ2-1
v_gene: TRBV5-1
len: 14
CDR3aa: CASSPRAGINEQFF

j_gene: TRBJ1-3
v_gene: TRBV4-1
len: 19
CDR3aa: CASSQERGGQGRAGNTIYF

j_gene: TRBJ2-2
v_gene: TRBV6-2/TRBV6-3
len: 16
CDR3aa: CASSYSIRVSGGELFF

j_gene: TRBJ1-2
v_gene: TRBV3-1
len: 15
CDR3aa: CASSVQMGQPIGYTF

j_gene: TRBJ1-2
v_gene: TRBV10-3
len: 16
CDR3aa: CAISDPGQGSTAGYTF

j_gene: TRBJ2-1
v_gene: TRBV5-4
len: 15
CDR3aa: CASSLYGLAGRTEFF

j_gene: TRBJ2-5
v_gene: TRBV7-8
len: 14
CDR3aa: CASSGLASQETQYF